This TCR beta chain was obtained from a study of shared clonotypes between healthy human individuals. Cells designated naive CD8 were CD45RO-negative and were positively selected for CCR7, with terminally differentiated effector memory CD45RA+ cells excluded. Original processing methods: Filtering differed, since immunoSEQ gave only junction sequences and no quality scores. Assay used: immunoSEQ multiplex PCR; TCRdb lists only in-frame clones, some missing. Clone size and V and J calls were adopted from that table, with D and trimming inferred from the DNA. The sample yields about 2 million clones, about 95% seen once. The receptor's source is a young man in good health. Specimen: naive CD8+ T cells sorted from blood.

The CDR3 coding sequence is TGTGCCAGCAGTTTTGGACCGATAAATCAGCCCCAGCATTTT. Its translation: CASSFGPINQPQHF. V is TRBV6-5 and J is TRBJ1-5; D is unclear. V lost 4 bases and J 4 bases, leaving 11 bases between the germline ends. The CDR3 has 14 residues. Germline V gives CDR1 MNHEY, CDR2 SVGAGI.